This T cell receptor (beta chain) was sequenced in a study of CD8+ T cells in alopecia areata. This clone has a single count. The CDR3 consists of 11 residues. CDR1 MNHEY and CDR2 SVGAGI come from the germline V gene. The V gene lost 2 bases and the J gene lost 6 bases, with 4 bases spanning the gap. Extracted RNA was reverse transcribed, and the resulting cDNA served as sequencing template. Assay: immunoSEQ multiplex PCR; the TCRdb copy retains only in-frame clones and omits some. The sample lists around 16,000 clones; about 61% were seen once. Alopecia areata patients provided lesional scalp punch biopsies and peripheral blood.

The chain combines TRBV6-5 with TRBJ1-1; D gene ambiguous. Sequencing was performed on skin. This TCR came from a human donor with alopecia areata. The CDR3 loop reads CASSYLAEAFF. CDR3 nucleotides: TGTGCCAGCAGTTACCTGGCTGAAGCTTTCTTT.